A selection of T cell receptor beta chains follows, all from one sample in a study of radiotherapy plus CTLA-4 blockade in lung cancer. Data came from immunoSEQ multiplex PCR; TCRdb stores just in-frame clones and leaves some out. Found here are 70,000 to 90,000 clones, approximately 80% of them singletons; the top ten hold approximately 0.77%. The material sequenced was peripheral blood, taken from a patient treated with radiotherapy plus ipilimumab. These TCRs come from a human donor with non-small cell lung cancer who had stable disease on radiotherapy plus ipilimumab. Each CDR3 is given with its conserved first and last residue. The D gene is left open where the match is weak. The size entry is marked missing in some rows and otherwise reads once, few, many or a size class.

D gene | J gene | CDR3 length | clone size | V gene | CDR3 protein | CDR3 DNA
NA | TRBJ1-3 | 14 | few | TRBV18 | CASSPTGHGNTIYF | TGTGCCAGCTCACCTACGGGGCACGGAAACACCATATATTTT
NA | TRBJ1-6 | 14 | NA | TRBV7-2 | CASSLGTDNSPLHF | TGTGCCAGCAGCTTAGGGACGGATAATTCACCCCTCCACTTT
TRBD2 | TRBJ2-7 | 15 | NA | TRBV19 | CASSTGLAGGYEQYF | TGTGCCAGTAGTACAGGACTAGCGGGAGGCTACGAGCAGTACTTC
NA | TRBJ1-2 | 14 | NA | TRBV6-4 | CASSDRGGNYGYTF | TGTGCCAGCAGTGACAGGGGGGGAAACTATGGCTACACCTTC
NA | TRBJ1-2 | 14 | NA | TRBV6-5 | CASTGSTANYGYTF | TGTGCCAGCACGGGGTCGACAGCCAACTATGGCTACACCTTC
TRBD1 | TRBJ1-1 | 16 | NA | TRBV19 | CASTSRTGGRITEAFF | TGTGCCAGTACCTCTCGGACAGGTGGTCGGATCACTGAAGCTTTCTTT
TRBD1 | TRBJ2-7 | 15 | NA | TRBV2 | CASTLSPDRPPGQYF | TGTGCCAGCACTCTCTCCCCGGACAGGCCCCCTGGGCAGTACTTC
NA | TRBJ2-7 | 12 | NA | TRBV6-5 | CASRTEVYEQYF | TGTGCCAGCAGAACAGAGGTCTACGAGCAGTACTTC
NA | TRBJ2-7 | 17 | NA | TRBV5-5 | CASSLEAGASNSYEQYF | TGTGCCAGCAGCTTGGAGGCCGGGGCGAGCAACTCCTACGAGCAGTACTTC
NA | TRBJ2-1 | 14 | once | TRBV5-1 | CASRGGASYNEQFF | TGCGCCAGCAGGGGCGGGGCCTCCTACAATGAGCAGTTCTTC
NA | TRBJ2-3 | 13 | NA | TRBV14 | CASRWGMANTQYF | TGTGCCAGCAGATGGGGGATGGCTAATACGCAGTATTTT
NA | TRBJ2-7 | 14 | NA | TRBV18 | CASSPPRGRYEQYF | TGTGCCAGCTCACCACCCCGGGGACGATACGAGCAGTACTTC
NA | TRBJ1-4 | 14 | NA | TRBV5-5 | CASSTPGTPEKLFF | TGTGCCAGCAGCACCCCTGGGACTCCGGAAAAACTGTTTTTT
TRBD2 | TRBJ2-1 | 15 | NA | TRBV4-1 | CASSHGLAGGNEQFF | TGCGCCAGCAGTCATGGACTAGCGGGGGGGAATGAGCAGTTCTTC
NA | TRBJ1-1 | 14 | NA | TRBV30 | CAWSPDGQNTEAFF | TGTGCCTGGAGTCCCGACGGACAGAACACTGAAGCTTTCTTT
NA | TRBJ2-5 | 14 | NA | TRBV11-2 | CASSLQTAQETQYF | TGTGCCAGCAGCTTGCAGACAGCCCAAGAGACCCAGTACTTC
TRBD2 | TRBJ2-2 | 18 | NA | TRBV19 | CASSIGSGRSSNTGELFF | TGTGCCAGTAGTATCGGTAGCGGGAGATCCTCGAACACCGGGGAGCTGTTTTTT
NA | TRBJ1-2 | 13 | NA | TRBV2 | CASGPGRVYGYTF | TGTGCCAGCGGCCCTGGCCGGGTCTATGGCTACACCTTC
TRBD2 | TRBJ2-1 | 14 | NA | TRBV11-2 | CASAVAGGMDEQFF | TGTGCCTCCGCTGTAGCGGGGGGAATGGATGAGCAGTTCTTC
TRBD1 | TRBJ2-7 | 15 | once | TRBV10-2 | CASSVGNRGWDEQYF | TGCGCCAGCAGTGTGGGCAACAGGGGCTGGGACGAGCAGTACTTC
TRBD1 | TRBJ2-3 | 17 | NA | TRBV7-9 | CASSPMGQVVLTDTQYF | TGTGCCAGCAGCCCGATGGGACAGGTCGTACTCACAGATACGCAGTATTTT
NA | TRBJ1-5 | 12 | few | TRBV19 | CASSIPNQPQHF | TGTGCCAGTAGTATCCCGAATCAGCCCCAGCATTTT
NA | TRBJ2-7 | 12 | NA | TRBV2 | CASRGPGGEQYF | TGTGCCAGCAGGGGGCCCGGGGGCGAGCAGTACTTC
TRBD2 | TRBJ2-1 | 16 | NA | TRBV9 | CASSVGSGGDLYEQFF | TGTGCCAGCAGCGTAGGTAGCGGGGGGGACTTGTATGAGCAGTTCTTC
TRBD2 | TRBJ2-7 | 16 | NA | TRBV29-1 | CSVHGLAISHSYEQYF | TGCAGCGTTCATGGACTAGCGATCTCCCACTCCTACGAGCAGTACTTC
TRBD1 | TRBJ2-7 | 13 | NA | TRBV7-3 | CASSKDRGYEQYF | TGTGCCAGCAGCAAGGACAGGGGTTACGAGCAGTACTTC
NA | TRBJ1-2 | 12 | NA | TRBV28 | CASNSGVGGYTF | TGTGCCAGCAATAGCGGGGTAGGGGGCTACACCTTC
NA | TRBJ1-2 | 13 | NA | TRBV7-2 | CASSQGGRYGYTF | TGTGCCAGCAGCCAAGGGGGACGGTATGGCTACACCTTC
TRBD2 | TRBJ2-1 | 14 | NA | TRBV6-5 | CASSRTSTSNEQFF | TGTGCCAGCAGCCGGACTAGTACCTCCAATGAGCAGTTCTTC
TRBD2 | TRBJ2-5 | 17 | NA | TRBV14 | CASSQGWTSGRAETQYF | TGTGCCAGCAGCCAAGGGTGGACTAGCGGCAGGGCTGAGACCCAGTACTTC
TRBD1 | TRBJ2-3 | 16 | NA | TRBV28 | CASSLIQGTGPDTQYF | TGTGCCAGCAGCCTTATACAGGGGACGGGTCCAGATACGCAGTATTTT
TRBD1 | TRBJ2-5 | 13 | NA | TRBV5-1 | CASSLTGPETQYF | TGCGCCAGCAGCCTGACAGGGCCAGAGACCCAGTACTTC
TRBD2 | TRBJ2-7 | 16 | NA | TRBV27 | CASSWTSGRAVGEQYF | TGTGCCAGCAGTTGGACTAGCGGGAGGGCCGTTGGTGAGCAGTACTTC
TRBD1 | TRBJ1-6 | 15 | NA | TRBV27 | CASRPTGLVHSPLHF | TGTGCCAGCAGACCGACAGGGTTGGTTCATTCACCCCTCCACTTT
TRBD1 | TRBJ1-1 | 15 | few | TRBV19 | CASSRATGGKTEAFF | TGTGCCAGTAGTAGAGCGACAGGGGGTAAGACTGAAGCTTTCTTT
TRBD1 | TRBJ2-6 | 17 | few | TRBV28 | CASSSGTANSGANVLTF | TGTGCCAGCAGTTCCGGGACAGCAAACTCTGGGGCCAACGTCCTGACTTTC
NA | TRBJ2-1 | 16 | NA | TRBV5-1 | CASSLAAAHPGNEQFF | TGCGCCAGCAGCTTGGCCGCGGCCCACCCGGGGAATGAGCAGTTCTTC
TRBD1 | TRBJ1-5 | 15 | NA | TRBV6-5 | CASSYQGAGNQPQHF | TGTGCCAGCAGTTACCAGGGGGCGGGCAATCAGCCCCAGCATTTT
NA | TRBJ1-1 | 14 | NA | TRBV2 | CASRGRSGNTEAFF | TGTGCCAGCAGGGGGAGGTCGGGAAACACTGAAGCTTTCTTT
NA | TRBJ2-2 | 15 | NA | TRBV5-4 | CASSSGTARTGELFF | TGTGCCAGCAGCTCAGGGACGGCGCGCACCGGGGAGCTGTTTTTT
NA | TRBJ2-3 | 13 | NA | TRBV30 | CAWRRGSTDTQYF | TGTGCCTGGAGGAGGGGGAGCACAGATACGCAGTATTTT
TRBD2 | TRBJ2-1 | 15 | NA | TRBV9 | CASSTVGGNYNEQFF | TGTGCCAGCAGCACTGTGGGGGGGAACTACAATGAGCAGTTCTTC
TRBD2 | TRBJ2-3 | 15 | NA | TRBV6-1 | CASSEGLAGGYTQYF | TGTGCCAGCAGTGAAGGCCTAGCGGGGGGATATACGCAGTATTTT
TRBD2 | TRBJ2-6 | 18 | NA | TRBV27 | CASRPSSGRPFGANVLTF | TGTGCCAGCAGGCCATCTAGCGGGAGGCCCTTCGGGGCCAACGTCCTGACTTTC
TRBD1 | TRBJ1-4 | 14 | few | TRBV5-1 | CASSYGQGREKLFF | TGCGCCAGCAGCTACGGACAGGGAAGGGAAAAACTGTTTTTT
NA | TRBJ2-1 | 13 | NA | TRBV2 | CASSEQGQNEQFF | TGTGCCAGCAGTGAACAGGGGCAAAATGAGCAGTTCTTC
NA | TRBJ2-1 | 15 | NA | TRBV28 | CASPPRGGSYNEQFF | TGTGCCAGCCCCCCGAGGGGGGGCTCCTACAATGAGCAGTTCTTC
NA | TRBJ1-2 | 16 | few | TRBV6-1 | CASSEFGRGAVYGYTF | TGTGCCAGCAGTGAATTCGGGCGCGGCGCAGTCTATGGCTACACCTTC
NA | TRBJ2-1 | 14 | NA | TRBV5-1 | CASSPDRPVNEQFF | TGCGCCAGCTCTCCGGACAGACCGGTCAATGAGCAGTTCTTC
TRBD1 | TRBJ2-4 | 14 | NA | TRBV2 | CASSEDRAKNIQYF | TGTGCCAGCAGCGAGGACAGGGCCAAAAACATTCAGTACTTC
NA | TRBJ2-7 | 20 | NA | TRBV27 | CASSFFLRGARARPIHEQYF | TGTGCCAGCAGTTTTTTCTTACGGGGGGCGCGGGCCCGACCTATCCACGAGCAGTACTTC
NA | TRBJ1-1 | 12 | NA | TRBV2 | CASSEAGVGAFF | TGTGCCAGCAGTGAGGCCGGGGTGGGAGCTTTCTTT
NA | TRBJ2-5 | 14 | NA | TRBV27 | CASSHLWERETQYF | TGTGCCAGCAGCCACCTATGGGAGAGAGAGACCCAGTACTTC
TRBD2 | TRBJ2-5 | 16 | few | TRBV5-4 | CASSLPSGGGRETQYF | TGTGCCAGCAGCTTGCCTAGCGGGGGGGGGCGAGAGACCCAGTACTTC
TRBD1 | TRBJ1-1 | 14 | once | TRBV6-1 | CASRYRDRGTEAFF | TGTGCCAGCAGGTACCGGGACAGGGGAACTGAAGCTTTCTTT